These T cell receptor beta chains were read from a single sample in a study of T cells in Graves' hyperthyroidism and ophthalmopathy. In TCRdb, the multiplex PCR reads were re-called with MiXCR into one record per CDR3 protein. The data contain around 500,000 distinct CDR3 sequences, around 15% of them singletons. Input material: blood. These receptors all come from a woman aged 40 to 49 with Graves' hyperthyroidism. CDR3s include the opening cysteine and the closing phenylalanine or tryptophan. The D gene is left open where the match is weak. Size is omitted from some rows. Given values are once, few, many or a class for expanded clones.

many | TRBJ2-3 | TRBV30 | TRBD2 | TGTGCCTGGAGCAACCGGGGACTAGCGGGAGATATTACGCAGTATTTT | CAWSNRGLAGDITQYF
many | TRBJ2-7 | TRBV20-1 | - | TGCAGTGCTAGAAAGGCGAGGGCAGGGGAATTACACGAGCAGTACTTC | CSARKARAGELHEQYF
- | TRBJ2-1 | TRBV5-1 | - | TGCGCCAGCAGCCTAGAGGTTAAGGATGAGCAGCTCTTC | CASSLEVKDEQLF
few | TRBJ2-3 | TRBV7-3 | TRBD1 | TGTGCCAGCAGCCCAATGGACAGGGGATTAGTCAGTACTGCGGATACGCAGTATTTT | CASSPMDRGLVSTADTQYF
few | TRBJ1-4 | TRBV5-6 | TRBD1 | TGTGCCAGCGGGGACAGGGCAACTAATGAAAAACTGTTTTTT | CASGDRATNEKLFF
- | TRBJ2-2 | TRBV6-9 | - | TGTGCCAGCAGTTACGGGGAGGTTACCGGGGAGCTGTTTTTT | CASSYGEVTGELFF
few | TRBJ2-5 | TRBV7-9 | - | TGTGCCAGCAGCACTCGAAGCGGATCTCAAGAGACCCAGTACTTC | CASSTRSGSQETQYF
- | TRBJ1-3 | TRBV9 | - | TGTGCCAGCAGCGTAGGGGGCAGCTCTGGAAACACCATATATTTT | CASSVGGSSGNTIYF
many | TRBJ2-3 | TRBV19 | - | TGTGCCAGTAGTACAGAGGGGACATTATCAGATACGCAGTATTTT | CASSTEGTLSDTQYF
few | TRBJ2-2 | TRBV6-1 | - | TGTGCCAGCAGTGACTTCAACACCGGGGAGCTGTTTTTT | CASSDFNTGELFF
many | TRBJ2-2 | TRBV7-9 | TRBD1 | TGTGCCAGCAGCTCGGGACAGGTGCGGGGAAGGACGAACACCGGGGAGCTGTTTTTT | CASSSGQVRGRTNTGELFF
many | TRBJ2-3 | TRBV2 | - | TGTGCCAGCAGTGAGGGAGACTCTCGAGGTAGAGGGACAGATACGCAGTATTTT | CASSEGDSRGRGTDTQYF
many | TRBJ2-7 | TRBV7-6 | - | TGTGCCAGCACCAGAACCAAAGACAGGAACCTTCAGCAGTACTTC | CASTRTKDRNLQQYF
- | TRBJ2-1 | TRBV9 | - | TGTGCCAGCAGCGTAGAGGCAGGGACAAGAGCTAACAATGAGCAGTTCTTC | CASSVEAGTRANNEQFF
few | TRBJ1-1 | TRBV28 | - | TGTGCCAGCCAAAAGGGTAGAGTCATGAACACTGAAGCTTTCTTT | CASQKGRVMNTEAFF
many | TRBJ2-5 | TRBV30 | TRBD2 | TGTGCCTGGAGTGTTATTTTTGCGGGAGAGAGGTACCAAGAGACCCAGTACTTC | CAWSVIFAGERYQETQYF
many | TRBJ2-1 | TRBV12-3/TRBV12-4 | - | TGTGCCAGCAGTCCTGGGATTTACAATGAGCAGTTCTTC | CASSPGIYNEQFF
many | TRBJ1-5 | TRBV20-1 | - | TGCAGTGCTAGAGATTACGTAAATCAGCCCCAGCATTTT | CSARDYVNQPQHF
few | TRBJ2-1 | TRBV6-1 | TRBD1 | TGTGCCAGCAGTGCAGGACAGGGGTCCATGGAGTTCTTC | CASSAGQGSMEFF
many | TRBJ2-7 | TRBV6-1 | - | TGTGCCAGCAGAGTACAGTACGAGCAGTACTTC | CASRVQYEQYF
many | TRBJ2-1 | TRBV5-1 | TRBD2 | TGCGCCAGCAGCCCCCTAGCGGGAGGGCACAATGAGCAGTTCTTC | CASSPLAGGHNEQFF
few | TRBJ1-1 | TRBV6-1 | - | TGTGCCAGCAGCGGTTACAGGGCCGACACTGAAGCTTTCTTT | CASSGYRADTEAFF
- | TRBJ2-1 | TRBV6-2/TRBV6-3 | TRBD2 | TGTGCCAGCAGTTACCCGACTAGCGGGAGTGGAGGGAATGAGCAGTTCTTC | CASSYPTSGSGGNEQFF
- | TRBJ2-7 | TRBV29-1 | TRBD2 | TGCAGCGTTGAAAGTCGGGAGCCGGGAGGGATTTACGAGCAGTACTTC | CSVESREPGGIYEQYF
many | TRBJ2-5 | TRBV3-1 | - | TGTGCCACCGGAGGTGGGGCCGGGGAGACCCAGTACTTC | CATGGGAGETQYF
- | TRBJ1-2 | TRBV19 | TRBD1 | TGTGCCAGTAGTATGGGACAGGGGGCGCTTGGCTACACCTTC | CASSMGQGALGYTF
many | TRBJ1-1 | TRBV7-6 | - | TGTGCCAGCAGCCCCGGGGGTGGGGAGGATACTGAAGCTTTCTTT | CASSPGGGEDTEAFF
- | TRBJ2-7 | TRBV5-5 | TRBD2 | TGTGCCAGCAGCTTAAGAACCGGGACTAACTCCTACGAGCAGTACTTC | CASSLRTGTNSYEQYF
- | TRBJ2-7 | TRBV27 | TRBD1 | TGTGCCAGCTCGGGACAGGGGCTTTTCGGCGAGCAGTACTTC | CASSGQGLFGEQYF
many | TRBJ2-7 | TRBV7-6 | - | TGTGCCAGCAGCAAAAAAGGGTACGAGCAGTACTTC | CASSKKGYEQYF
- | TRBJ2-3 | TRBV7-2 | TRBD2 | TGTGCCAGCAGCTCGGGACTAGCGTTGATCACAGATACGCAGTATTTT | CASSSGLALITDTQYF
many | TRBJ2-5 | TRBV7-9 | - | TGTGCCAGCAGCCCAGGGGGGCTAGAGACCCAGTACTTC | CASSPGGLETQYF
many | TRBJ2-2 | TRBV6-1 | - | TGTGCCAGCAGTGCACAACAGGGCACCGGGGAGCTGTTTTTT | CASSAQQGTGELFF
many | TRBJ2-7 | TRBV30 | TRBD1 | TGTGCCTGGAGTTCCTATGACAGGGTCGCGGGCGAGCAGTACTTC | CAWSSYDRVAGEQYF
- | TRBJ2-2 | TRBV6-2/TRBV6-3 | TRBD2 | TGTGCCAGCAGTTATCTGGCTAGCGGAGCGAACACCGGGGAGCTGTTTTTT | CASSYLASGANTGELFF
few | TRBJ2-2 | TRBV5-1 | TRBD2 | TGCGCCAGCAGCTTTCTAACGGGGGGTGATGCCGGGGAGCTGTTTTTT | CASSFLTGGDAGELFF
medium-sized | TRBJ2-1 | TRBV12-3/TRBV12-4 | TRBD1 | TGTGCCAGCAGTCCCGGACAGGGGAGGCATGAGCAGTTCTTC | CASSPGQGRHEQFF
- | TRBJ2-1 | TRBV14 | - | TGTGCCAGCAGCCAAGGGATATTCGTTGGGAAAGATGAGCAGTTCTTC | CASSQGIFVGKDEQFF
- | TRBJ2-7 | TRBV5-1 | TRBD2 | TGCGCCAGCAGCTTGGCCATAGCGGGAGGGGTCTACGAGCAGTACTTC | CASSLAIAGGVYEQYF
many | TRBJ1-2 | TRBV28 | - | TGTGCCAGCAGTTTATCGATCGAGGGTTCTGCCACCTTC | CASSLSIEGSATF
many | TRBJ2-1 | TRBV2 | TRBD2 | TGTGCCAGCAGCAACTCGGGGACTAGCGGTAACAATGAGCAGTTCTTC | CASSNSGTSGNNEQFF
- | TRBJ2-2 | TRBV6-2/TRBV6-3 | TRBD2 | TGTGCCAGCACCATACGGACTAGCGCGAGCGGGGAGCTGGTTTTT | CASTIRTSASGELVF
many | TRBJ1-3 | TRBV28 | - | TGTGCCAGCAGTCCCGGGACGGACCTCTCTGGAAACACCATATATTTT | CASSPGTDLSGNTIYF
many | TRBJ1-5 | TRBV18 | - | TGTGCCAGCTCACCTACTCAGAATCAGCCCCAGCATTTT | CASSPTQNQPQHF
few | TRBJ2-2 | TRBV6-1 | TRBD1 | TGTGCCAGCACCCCCGGGACAGGGGTCGGGAACACCGGGGAGCTGTTTTTT | CASTPGTGVGNTGELFF
many | TRBJ2-3 | TRBV10-3 | TRBD1 | TGTGCCATCAGTGAGTCGGGACAGGGTGTCTCAGATACGCAGTATTTT | CAISESGQGVSDTQYF
once | TRBJ2-1 | TRBV3-1 | TRBD2 | TGTGCCAGCAGCCAAGATTTTAGCGGGGGTGAGCAGTTCTTC | CASSQDFSGGEQFF
- | TRBJ2-5 | TRBV19 | - | TGTGCCAGTAGTATAGGTTCCAGAAATGCAGAGACCCAGTACTTC | CASSIGSRNAETQYF
medium-sized | TRBJ2-1 | TRBV24-1 | - | TGTGCCACCAGTGATTTGCATGAGCAGTTCTTC | CATSDLHEQFF
- | TRBJ1-6 | TRBV7-9 | - | TGTGCCAGCAGGGAGAACTGGGCAAATTCACCCCTCCACTTT | CASRENWANSPLHF
many | TRBJ2-3 | TRBV11-2 | - | TGTGCCAGCAGCTTAAGGAGCGACACAGATACGCAGTATTTT | CASSLRSDTDTQYF
- | TRBJ1-6 | TRBV10-3 | TRBD1 | TGTGCCATCAGTCCCGACAGGGGGAATTCACCCCTCCACTTT | CAISPDRGNSPLHF
many | TRBJ2-5 | TRBV20-1 | - | TGCAGTGCTAGTGCCGCGAGAGGTGACACTTCAAAAGAGACCCAGTACTTC | CSASAARGDTSKETQYF
many | TRBJ2-1 | TRBV6-1 | - | TGTGCCACACGGAGATCCGGGGACAATGAGCAGTTCTTC | CATRRSGDNEQFF
many | TRBJ1-1 | TRBV7-9 | - | TGTGCCAGCAGGATAGGCGGGGCGAACACTGAAGCTTTCTTT | CASRIGGANTEAFF